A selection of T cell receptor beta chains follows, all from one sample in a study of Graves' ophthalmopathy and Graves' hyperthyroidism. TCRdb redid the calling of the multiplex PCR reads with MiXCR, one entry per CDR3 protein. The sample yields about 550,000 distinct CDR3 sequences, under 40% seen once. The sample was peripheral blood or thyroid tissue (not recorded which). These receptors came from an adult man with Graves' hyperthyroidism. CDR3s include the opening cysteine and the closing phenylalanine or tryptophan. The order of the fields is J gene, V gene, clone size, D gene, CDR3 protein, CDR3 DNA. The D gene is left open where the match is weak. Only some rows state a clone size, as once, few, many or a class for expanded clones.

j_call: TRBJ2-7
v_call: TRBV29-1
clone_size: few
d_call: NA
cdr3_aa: CSLRGGSTHEQYF
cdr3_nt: TGCAGCTTGCGAGGGGGATCAACGCACGAGCAGTACTTC

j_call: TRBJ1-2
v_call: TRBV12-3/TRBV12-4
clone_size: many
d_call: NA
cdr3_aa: CASSIDNLGYTF
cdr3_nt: TGTGCCAGCAGTATTGACAATCTTGGCTACACCTTC

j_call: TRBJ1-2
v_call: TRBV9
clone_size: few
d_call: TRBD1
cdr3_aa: CASSVGGTGPGYTF
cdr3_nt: TGTGCCAGCAGCGTCGGCGGGACAGGTCCCGGCTACACCTTC

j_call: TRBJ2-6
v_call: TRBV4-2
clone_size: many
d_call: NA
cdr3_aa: CASSQDWASLSGANVLTF
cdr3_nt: TGTGCCAGCAGCCAAGATTGGGCGAGTCTTTCTGGGGCCAACGTCCTGACTTTC

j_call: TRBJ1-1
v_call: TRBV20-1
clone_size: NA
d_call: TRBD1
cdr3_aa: CSASYRTGGTGRAFF
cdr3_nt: TGCAGTGCTAGTTACCGGACAGGGGGGACGGGTCGAGCTTTCTTT

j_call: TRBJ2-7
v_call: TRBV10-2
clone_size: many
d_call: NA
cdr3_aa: CASSDYRLEQYF
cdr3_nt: TGCGCCAGCAGTGATTACCGGTTGGAGCAGTACTTC

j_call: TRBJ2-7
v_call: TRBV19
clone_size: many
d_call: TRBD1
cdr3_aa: CASSSGPGGTYEQYF
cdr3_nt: TGTGCCAGTAGTTCCGGGCCAGGGGGCACCTACGAGCAGTACTTC

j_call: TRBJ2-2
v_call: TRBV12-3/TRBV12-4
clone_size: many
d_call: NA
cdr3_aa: CASRPDLNTGELFF
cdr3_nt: TGTGCCAGCAGACCCGACTTAAACACCGGGGAGCTGTTTTTT

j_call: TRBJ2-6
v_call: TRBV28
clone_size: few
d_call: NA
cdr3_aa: CASSLGTGANVLTF
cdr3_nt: TGTGCCAGCAGTTTGGGGACTGGGGCCAACGTCCTGACTTTC

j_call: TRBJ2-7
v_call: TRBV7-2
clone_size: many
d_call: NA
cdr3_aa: CASSLGDSLTYEQYF
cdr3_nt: TGTGCCAGCAGCTTAGGGGACTCTTTAACCTACGAGCAGTACTTC

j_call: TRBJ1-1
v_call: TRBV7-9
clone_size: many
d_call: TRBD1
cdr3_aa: CASSPTGTGRAEAFF
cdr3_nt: TGTGCCAGCAGCCCCACCGGGACAGGGAGGGCTGAAGCTTTCTTT

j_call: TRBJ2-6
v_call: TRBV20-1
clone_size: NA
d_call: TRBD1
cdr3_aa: CSANTGTAGANVLTF
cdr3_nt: TGCAGTGCTAATACCGGGACAGCTGGGGCCAACGTCCTGACTTTC

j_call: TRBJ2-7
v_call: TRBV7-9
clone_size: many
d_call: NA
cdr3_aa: CASSPGGAEQYF
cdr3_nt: TGTGCCAGCAGTCCCGGAGGCGCCGAGCAGTACTTC

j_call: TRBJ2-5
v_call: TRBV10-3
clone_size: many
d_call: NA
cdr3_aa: CAISDGNQETQYF
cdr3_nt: TGTGCCATCAGTGACGGAAATCAAGAGACCCAGTACTTC

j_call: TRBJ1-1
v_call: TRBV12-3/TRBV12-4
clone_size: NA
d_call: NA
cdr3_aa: CASSLVAGLVWGNTEAFF
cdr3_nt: TGTGCCAGCAGTTTAGTGGCAGGTCTCGTTTGGGGCAACACTGAAGCTTTCTTT

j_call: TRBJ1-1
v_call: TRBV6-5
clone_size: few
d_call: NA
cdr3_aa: CASSNTGFWTEAFF
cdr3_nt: TGTGCCAGCAGCAACACAGGGTTTTGGACTGAAGCTTTCTTT

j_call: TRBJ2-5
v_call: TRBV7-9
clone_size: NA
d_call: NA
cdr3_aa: CASSLAGGAGQYF
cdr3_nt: TGTGCCAGCAGCTTAGCGGGGGGAGCCGGCCAGTACTTC

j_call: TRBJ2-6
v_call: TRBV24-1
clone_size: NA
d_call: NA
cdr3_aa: CATSDLRTGANVLTF
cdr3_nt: TGTGCCACCAGTGATTTGCGAACCGGGGCCAACGTCCTGACTTTC

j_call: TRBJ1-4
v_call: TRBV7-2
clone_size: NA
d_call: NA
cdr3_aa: CASSQVGLAEDEKLFF
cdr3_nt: TGTGCCAGCAGCCAAGTAGGATTGGCCGAGGATGAAAAACTGTTTTTT

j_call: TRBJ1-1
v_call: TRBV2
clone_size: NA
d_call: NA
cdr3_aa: CASSETGGTEAFF
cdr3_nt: TGTGCCAGCAGTGAAACGGGGGGCACTGAAGCTTTCTTT

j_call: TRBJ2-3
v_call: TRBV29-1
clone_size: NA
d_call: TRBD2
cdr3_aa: CSVKTSGGTSTDTQYF
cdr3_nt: TGCAGCGTGAAGACTAGCGGGGGAACTAGCACAGATACGCAGTATTTT

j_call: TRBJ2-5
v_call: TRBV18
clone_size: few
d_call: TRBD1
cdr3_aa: CASETGGSKETQYF
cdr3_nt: TGTGCCAGCGAGACAGGGGGGTCGAAAGAGACCCAGTACTTC

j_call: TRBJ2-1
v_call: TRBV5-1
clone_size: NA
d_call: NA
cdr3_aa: CASSFQGHEQFF
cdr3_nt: TGCGCCAGCAGCTTTCAGGGGCATGAGCAGTTCTTC

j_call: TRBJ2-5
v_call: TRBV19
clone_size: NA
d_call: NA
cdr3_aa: CARWSQQQETQYF
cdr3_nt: TGTGCTAGATGGTCTCAACAACAAGAGACCCAGTACTTC

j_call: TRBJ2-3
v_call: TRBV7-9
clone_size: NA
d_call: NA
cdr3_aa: CTSCLGGHTDTQYF
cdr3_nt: TGTACCAGCTGCTTGGGGGGGCACACAGATACGCAGTATTTT

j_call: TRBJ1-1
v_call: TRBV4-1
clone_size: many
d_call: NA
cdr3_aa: CASSQETRTAFF
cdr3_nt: TGCGCCAGCAGCCAAGAGACCCGGACAGCTTTCTTT

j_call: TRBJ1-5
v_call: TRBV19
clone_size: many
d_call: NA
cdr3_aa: CASSMGQPQPQHF
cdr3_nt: TGTGCCAGTAGTATGGGGCAGCCCCAGCCCCAGCATTTT

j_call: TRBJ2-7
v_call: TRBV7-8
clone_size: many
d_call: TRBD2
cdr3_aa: CASSLAALASGGPTYEQYF
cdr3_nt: TGTGCCAGCAGCTTAGCGGCTTTGGCTAGCGGGGGCCCCACCTACGAGCAGTACTTC

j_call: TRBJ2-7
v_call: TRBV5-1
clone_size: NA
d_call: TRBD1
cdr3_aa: CASSLWTGGGYEQYF
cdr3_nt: TGCGCCAGCAGCTTGTGGACAGGGGGCGGCTACGAGCAGTACTTC

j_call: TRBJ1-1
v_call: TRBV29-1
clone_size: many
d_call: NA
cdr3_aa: CSVDGGTNTEAFF
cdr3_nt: TGCAGCGTTGACGGGGGTACGAACACTGAAGCTTTCTTT

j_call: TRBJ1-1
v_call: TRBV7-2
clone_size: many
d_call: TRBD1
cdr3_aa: CASSLTGRMNTEAFF
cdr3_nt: TGTGCCAGCAGCTTGACAGGGCGTATGAACACTGAAGCTTTCTTT

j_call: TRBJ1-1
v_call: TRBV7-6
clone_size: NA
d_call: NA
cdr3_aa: CARDQQGTDAEAFF
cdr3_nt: TGTGCTAGAGATCAACAGGGCACGGACGCTGAAGCTTTCTTT

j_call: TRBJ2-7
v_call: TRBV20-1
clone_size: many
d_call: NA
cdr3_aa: CSARRASVPYEQYF
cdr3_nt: TGCAGTGCTAGAAGGGCGAGTGTTCCCTACGAGCAGTACTTC

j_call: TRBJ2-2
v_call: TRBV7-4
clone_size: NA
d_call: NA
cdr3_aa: CATDGTGELFF
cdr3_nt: TGTGCCACGGACGGCACCGGGGAGCTGTTTTTT

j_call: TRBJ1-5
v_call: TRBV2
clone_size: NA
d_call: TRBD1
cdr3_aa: CASSLTGDTNQPQHF
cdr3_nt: TGTGCCAGCAGCCTCACAGGGGACACCAATCAGCCCCAGCATTTT

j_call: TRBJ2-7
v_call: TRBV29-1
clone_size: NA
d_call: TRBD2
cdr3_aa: CSTGGRRAEQYF
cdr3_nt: TGCAGCACCGGGGGGAGAAGGGCCGAGCAGTACTTC

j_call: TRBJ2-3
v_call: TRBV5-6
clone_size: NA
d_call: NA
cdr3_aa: CASSLTTREAQYF
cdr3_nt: TGTGCCAGCAGCTTGACAACGAGGGAGGCGCAGTATTTT

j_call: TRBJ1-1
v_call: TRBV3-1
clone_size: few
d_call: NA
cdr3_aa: CASSHQGRESGAAFF
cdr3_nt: TGTGCCAGCAGCCACCAGGGCAGGGAGAGTGGCGCAGCTTTCTTT

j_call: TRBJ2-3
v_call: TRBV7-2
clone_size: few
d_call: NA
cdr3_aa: CASSLEGRNTDTQYF
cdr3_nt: TGTGCCAGCAGCTTAGAGGGCAGAAACACAGATACGCAGTATTTT

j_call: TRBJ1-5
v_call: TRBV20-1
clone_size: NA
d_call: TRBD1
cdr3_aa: CSARESGKGQIYQPQHF
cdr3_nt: TGCAGTGCTAGAGAGAGTGGAAAGGGACAGATTTATCAGCCCCAGCATTTT

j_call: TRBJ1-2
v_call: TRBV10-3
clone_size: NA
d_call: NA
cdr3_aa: CAISDRTDYGYTF
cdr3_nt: TGTGCCATCAGTGACAGGACCGACTATGGCTACACCTTC

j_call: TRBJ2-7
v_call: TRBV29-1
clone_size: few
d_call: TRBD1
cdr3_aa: CSVADRGDYEQYF
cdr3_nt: TGCAGCGTCGCGGACAGGGGGGACTACGAGCAGTACTTC

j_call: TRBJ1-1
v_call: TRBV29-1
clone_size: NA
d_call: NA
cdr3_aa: CSLRSGGQNTEAFF
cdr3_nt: TGCAGCTTAAGGTCTGGCGGGCAGAACACTGAAGCTTTCTTT